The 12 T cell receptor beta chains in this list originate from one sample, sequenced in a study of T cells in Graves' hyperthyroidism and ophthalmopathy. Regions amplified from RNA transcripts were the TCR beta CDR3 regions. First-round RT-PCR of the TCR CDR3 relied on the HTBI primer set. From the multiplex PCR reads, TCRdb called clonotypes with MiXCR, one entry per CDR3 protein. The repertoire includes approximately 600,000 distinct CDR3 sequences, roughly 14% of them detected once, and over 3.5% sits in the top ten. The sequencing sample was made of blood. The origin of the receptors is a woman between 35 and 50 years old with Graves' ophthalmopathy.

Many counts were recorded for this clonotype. CDR3 sequence: CASSGGGDEQYF. CDR3 sequence (DNA): TGTGCCAGCAGTGGAGGGGGCGACGAGCAGTACTTC. This chain uses TRBV2 with TRBJ2-7; 7 bases fit TRBD1. The ends lost 4 bases at V and 5 bases at J; junction bases unmatched: 2. Per germline, CDR1 SNHLY and CDR2 FYNNEI. The CDR3 consists of 12 residues.

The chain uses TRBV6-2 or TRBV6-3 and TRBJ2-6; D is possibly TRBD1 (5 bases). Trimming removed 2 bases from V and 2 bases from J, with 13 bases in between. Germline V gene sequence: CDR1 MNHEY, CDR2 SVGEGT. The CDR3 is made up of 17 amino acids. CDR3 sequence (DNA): TGTGCCAGCAGTTACCAACCGACAGTCCCTGGGGCCAACGTCCTGACTTTC. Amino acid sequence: CASSYQPTVPGANVLTF.

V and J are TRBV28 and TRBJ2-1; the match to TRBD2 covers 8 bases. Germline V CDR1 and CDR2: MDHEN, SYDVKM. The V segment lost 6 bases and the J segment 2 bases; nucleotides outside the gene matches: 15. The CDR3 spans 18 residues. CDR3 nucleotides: TGTGCCAGCAGATTAGGCGCTTCGGGACTAGGCGCCTACAATGAGCAGTTCTTC. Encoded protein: CASRLGASGLGAYNEQFF.

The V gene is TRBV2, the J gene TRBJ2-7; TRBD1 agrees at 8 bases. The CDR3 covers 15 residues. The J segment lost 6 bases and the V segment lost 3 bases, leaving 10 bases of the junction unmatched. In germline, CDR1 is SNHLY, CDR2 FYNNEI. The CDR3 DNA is TGTGCCAGCAGTGAGCGGACAGGGATCCTCGGCGAGCAGTACTTC. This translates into CASSERTGILGEQYF.

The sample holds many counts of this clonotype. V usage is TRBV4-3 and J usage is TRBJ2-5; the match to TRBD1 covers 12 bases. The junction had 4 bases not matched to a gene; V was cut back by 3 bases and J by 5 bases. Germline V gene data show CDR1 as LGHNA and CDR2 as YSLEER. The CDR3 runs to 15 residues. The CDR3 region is CASSQGQGAGETQYF. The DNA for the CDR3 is TGCGCCAGCAGCCAGGGACAGGGGGCGGGGGAGACCCAGTACTTC.

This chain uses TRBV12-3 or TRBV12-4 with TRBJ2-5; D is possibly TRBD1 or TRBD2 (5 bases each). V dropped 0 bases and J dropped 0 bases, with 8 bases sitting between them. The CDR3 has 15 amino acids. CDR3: CASSLAWDHQETQYF. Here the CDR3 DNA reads TGTGCCAGCAGTTTAGCCTGGGACCACCAAGAGACCCAGTACTTC.

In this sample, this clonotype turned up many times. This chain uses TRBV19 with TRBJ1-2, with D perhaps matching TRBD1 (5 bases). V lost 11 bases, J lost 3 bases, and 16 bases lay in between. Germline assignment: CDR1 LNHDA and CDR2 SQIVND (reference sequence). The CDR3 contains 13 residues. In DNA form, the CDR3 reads TGTGCCTCTACTTCGGGCAGGGACTATGGCTACACCTTC. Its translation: CASTSGRDYGYTF.

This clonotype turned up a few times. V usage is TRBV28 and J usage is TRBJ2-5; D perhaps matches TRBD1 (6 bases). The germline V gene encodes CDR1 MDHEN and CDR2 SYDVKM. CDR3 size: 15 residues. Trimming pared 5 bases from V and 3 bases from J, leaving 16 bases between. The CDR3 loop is CASSLPGAHEETQYF. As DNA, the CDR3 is TGTGCCAGCAGTCTCCCAGGGGCGCACGAAGAGACCCAGTACTTC.

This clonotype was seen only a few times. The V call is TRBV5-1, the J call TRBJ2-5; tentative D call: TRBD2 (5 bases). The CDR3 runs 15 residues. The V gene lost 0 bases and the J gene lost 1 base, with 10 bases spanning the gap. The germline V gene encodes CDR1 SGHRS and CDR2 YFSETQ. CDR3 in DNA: TGCGCCAGCAGCTTGGAGCGGATAACCCAAGAGACCCAGTACTTC. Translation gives CASSLERITQETQYF.

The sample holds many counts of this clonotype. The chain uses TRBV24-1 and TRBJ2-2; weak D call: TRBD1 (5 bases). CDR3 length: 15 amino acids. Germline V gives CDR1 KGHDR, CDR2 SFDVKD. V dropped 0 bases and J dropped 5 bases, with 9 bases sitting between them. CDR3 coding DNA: TGTGCCACCAGTGATTTGCCCCCAGGGACCGGGGAGCTGTTTTTT. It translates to CATSDLPPGTGELFF.

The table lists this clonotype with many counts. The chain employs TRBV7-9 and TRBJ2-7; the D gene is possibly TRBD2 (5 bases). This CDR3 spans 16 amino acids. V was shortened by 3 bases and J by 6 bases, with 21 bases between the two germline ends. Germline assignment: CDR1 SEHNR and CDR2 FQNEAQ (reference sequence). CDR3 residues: CASSLPSGGALGEQYF. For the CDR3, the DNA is TGTGCCAGCAGCTTGCCCTCTGGAGGAGCCCTAGGCGAGCAGTACTTC.

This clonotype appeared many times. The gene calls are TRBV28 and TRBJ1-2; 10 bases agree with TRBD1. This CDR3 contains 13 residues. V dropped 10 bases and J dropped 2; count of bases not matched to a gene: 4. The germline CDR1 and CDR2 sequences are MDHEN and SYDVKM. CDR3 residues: CATQDRGNYGYTF. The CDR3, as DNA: TGTGCCACCCAGGACAGGGGGAACTATGGCTACACCTTC.